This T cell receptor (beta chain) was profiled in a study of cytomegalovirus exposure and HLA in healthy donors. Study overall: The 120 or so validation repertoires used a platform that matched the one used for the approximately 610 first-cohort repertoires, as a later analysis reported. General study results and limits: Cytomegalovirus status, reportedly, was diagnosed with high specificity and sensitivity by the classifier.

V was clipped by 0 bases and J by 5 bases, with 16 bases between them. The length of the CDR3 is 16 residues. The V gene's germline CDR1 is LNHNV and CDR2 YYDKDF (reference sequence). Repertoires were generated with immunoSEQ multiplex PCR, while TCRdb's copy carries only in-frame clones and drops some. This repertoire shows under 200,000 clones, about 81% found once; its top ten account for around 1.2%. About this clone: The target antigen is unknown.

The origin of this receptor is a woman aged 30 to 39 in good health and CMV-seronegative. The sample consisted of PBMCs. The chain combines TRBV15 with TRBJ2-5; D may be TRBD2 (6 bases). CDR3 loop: CATSRDPRGGSETQYF. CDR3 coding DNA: TGTGCCACCAGCAGAGATCCCAGAGGAGGGTCGGAGACCCAGTACTTC.